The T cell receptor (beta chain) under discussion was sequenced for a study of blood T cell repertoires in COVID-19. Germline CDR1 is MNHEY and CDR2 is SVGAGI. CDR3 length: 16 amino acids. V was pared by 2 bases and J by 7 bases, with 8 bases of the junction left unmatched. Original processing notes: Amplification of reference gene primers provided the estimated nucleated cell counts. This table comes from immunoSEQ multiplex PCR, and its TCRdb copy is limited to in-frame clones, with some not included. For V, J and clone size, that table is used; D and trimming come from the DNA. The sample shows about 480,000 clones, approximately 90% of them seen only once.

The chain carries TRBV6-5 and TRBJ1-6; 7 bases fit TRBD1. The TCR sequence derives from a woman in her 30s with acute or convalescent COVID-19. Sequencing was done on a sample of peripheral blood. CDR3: CASSYTRQGRNSPLHF. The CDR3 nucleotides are TGTGCCAGCAGTTACACTCGACAGGGTCGAAATTCACCCCTCCACTTT.